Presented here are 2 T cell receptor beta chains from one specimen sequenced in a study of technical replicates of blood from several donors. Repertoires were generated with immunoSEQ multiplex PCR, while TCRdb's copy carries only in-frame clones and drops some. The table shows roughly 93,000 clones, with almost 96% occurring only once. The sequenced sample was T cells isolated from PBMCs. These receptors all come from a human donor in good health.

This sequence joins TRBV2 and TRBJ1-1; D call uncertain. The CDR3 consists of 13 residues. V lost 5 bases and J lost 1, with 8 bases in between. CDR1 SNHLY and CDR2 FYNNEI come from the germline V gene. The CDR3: CASSTTENTEAFF. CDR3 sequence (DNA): TGTGCCAGCAGTACAACAGAGAACACTGAAGCTTTCTTT.

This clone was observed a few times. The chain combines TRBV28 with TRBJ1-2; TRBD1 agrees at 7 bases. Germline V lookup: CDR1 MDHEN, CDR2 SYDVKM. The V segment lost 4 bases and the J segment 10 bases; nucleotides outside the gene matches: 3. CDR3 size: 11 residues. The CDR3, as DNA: TGTGCCAGCAGTTGGGACAGATCCTACACCTTC. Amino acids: CASSWDRSYTF.